This entry lists 13 T cell receptor beta chains sequenced from one sample in a study of cytomegalovirus exposure and HLA in healthy donors. Researchers ran the PCR with 60 Vbeta and 13 Jbeta primers. TCRdb's copy holds only in-frame clones and misses some; the assay was immunoSEQ multiplex PCR. The sample carries around 150,000 clones, around 80% recorded once. Material for sequencing was PBMCs. These receptor sequences come from a man younger than 40 in good health.

This sequence joins TRBV28 and TRBJ2-7; D ambiguous. The V end was cut by 6 bases, the J end by 0 bases, with 12 bases between. The CDR3 is 14 residues long. The germline gives CDR1 MDHEN, CDR2 SYDVKM. The CDR3 protein is CASSPPQSSYEQYF. The CDR3 bases are TGTGCCAGCAGCCCACCACAGAGCTCCTACGAGCAGTACTTC.

The sample holds one count of this clone. This chain links TRBV6-4 with TRBJ2-3; 11 positions agree with TRBD1. Germline values: CDR1 MRHNA, CDR2 SNTAGT. The V and J ends lost 5 bases and 2 bases, in that order; junction bases with no gene match: 6. CDR3 length: 16 amino acids. Here the CDR3 reads CASSHRDRGFTDTQYF. The DNA of the CDR3 is TGTGCCAGCAGTCACCGGGACAGGGGGTTCACAGATACGCAGTATTTT.

The chain recombines TRBV4-3 with TRBJ2-1; 7 nucleotides match TRBD2. J lost 5 bases, V lost 1 base, and 8 bases had no gene match. The CDR3 is 16 amino acids. The germline V gene encodes CDR1 LGHNA and CDR2 YSLEER. CDR3 amino acids: CASSQVASGKNNEQFF. For the CDR3, the DNA is TGCGCCAGCAGCCAAGTAGCCAGCGGGAAAAACAATGAGCAGTTCTTC.

V and J are TRBV28 and TRBJ2-1; D is unclear. Trimming took 0 bases from V and 6 from J, leaving 6 bases between them. Germline V gene data show CDR1 as MDHEN and CDR2 as SYDVKM. CDR3 length: 13 amino acids. CDR3 sequence: CASSLWTSNEQFF. Here the CDR3 DNA reads TGTGCCAGCAGTTTATGGACTTCCAATGAGCAGTTCTTC.

This chain links TRBV7-9 with TRBJ2-2; D ambiguous. V was clipped by 5 bases and J by 1 base, with 11 bases between them. The CDR3 consists of 15 residues. Germline V gene sequence: CDR1 SEHNR, CDR2 FQNEAQ (reference sequence). CDR3 in amino acids: CASSLNTVNTGELFF. CDR3 in DNA: TGTGCCAGCAGCCTCAACACAGTGAACACCGGGGAGCTGTTTTTT. Full variable domain (outside the CDR3, taken from reference TRBV7-9 and TRBJ2-2): DTGVSQNPRHKITKRGQNVTFRCDPISEHNRLYWYRQTLGQGPEFLTYFQNEAQLEKSRLLSDRFSAERPKGSFSTLEIQRTEQGDSAMYLCASSLNTVNTGELFFGEGSRLTVL.

V usage is TRBV18 and J usage is TRBJ1-3, with 8 bases that match TRBD1. V shed 6 bases, J shed 2 bases, and the junction held 3 bases outside the gene matches. CDR1 and CDR2 from the germline V gene are KGHSH and LQKENI. CDR3 length: 14 amino acids. The CDR3: CASSADRAGNTIYF. In DNA form, the CDR3 reads TGTGCCAGCTCTGCGGACAGGGCTGGAAACACCATATATTTT.

The genes are TRBV10-2 and TRBJ2-2; D is unclear. This CDR3 comprises 13 residues. CDR1 WSHSY and CDR2 SAAADI come from the germline V gene. With 6 bases removed from V and 1 base from J, the gap between germline ends came to 6 bases. The CDR3 DNA is TGCGCCAGCAGAGAGCAGAACACCGGGGAGCTGTTTTTT. It yields the protein CASREQNTGELFF.

J is TRBJ2-2 and V is TRBV2; TRBD2 matches 11 bases. The CDR3 extends over 15 amino acids. V lost 6 bases and J lost 5; bases outside the gene matches: 5. Germline loops: CDR1 SNHLY, CDR2 FYNNEI. The CDR3 DNA reads as TGTGCCAGCAGCCCCGGACTAGCGGGTACCGGGGAGCTGTTTTTT. It encodes CASSPGLAGTGELFF.

J is TRBJ2-7 and V is TRBV7-9, with 8 bases that match TRBD1. This CDR3 has 11 residues. Germline V CDR1 and CDR2: SEHNR, FQNEAQ (reference sequence). DNA for the CDR3: TGTTCCATCAGACAGGGGCACGAGCAGTACTTC. As protein: CSIRQGHEQYF.

The rearrangement links TRBV28 to TRBJ2-7; 10 bases agree with TRBD2. After removal of 5 bases from V and 7 bases from J, the junction contained 8 bases not matched to a gene. Germline lookup yields CDR1 MDHEN and CDR2 SYDVKM. The length of the CDR3 is 14 residues. The CDR3 region is CASSALAGVGEQYF. CDR3 sequence (DNA): TGTGCCAGCAGTGCGCTAGCGGGAGTGGGTGAGCAGTACTTC.

V and J are TRBV7-9 and TRBJ2-3; weak D call: TRBD1 (5 bases). Trimming removed 6 bases at V and 3 bases at J, with 19 bases between. Germline values: CDR1 SEHNR, CDR2 FQNEAQ (reference sequence). There are 16 residues in the CDR3. The CDR3 DNA sequence: TGTGCCAGCAGTTCGGATACAGGAGTTGGGACAGATACGCAGTATTTT. This codes for CASSSDTGVGTDTQYF.

This clone turned up a few times. The CDR3 loop is CASSPGQGSNQPQHF. The CDR3, as DNA: TGTGCCAGCAGCCCAGGACAGGGGAGCAATCAGCCCCAGCATTTT. V is TRBV5-4 and J is TRBJ1-5; 9 bases align to TRBD1. The junction had 3 bases not matched to a gene; V was cut back by 4 bases and J by 1 base. Germline CDR1 reads SGHNT; CDR2 reads YYREEE (reference sequence). This CDR3 has 15 amino acids. Supplemented by reference TRBV5-4 and TRBJ1-5, the full variable domain reads ETGVTQSPTHLIKTRGQQVTLRCSSQSGHNTVSWYQQALGQGPQFIFQYYREEENGRGNFPPRFSGLQFPNYSSELNVNALELDDSALYLCASSPGQGSNQPQHFGDGTRLSIL.

There are a few counts of this clone. The chain is built from TRBV19 and TRBJ1-1; a weak D match, TRBD1 (5 bases). There are 14 residues in the CDR3. CDR1 is LNHDA and CDR2 is SQIVND in the germline V gene (reference sequence). The germline V and J ends were trimmed by 6 bases and 3 bases, with 14 bases remaining between them. In nucleotides, the CDR3 is TGTGCCAGTAGCCTCTACAGGTGGGACACTGAAGCTTTCTTT. Its protein is CASSLYRWDTEAFF.